These 30 T cell receptor beta chains originate from one sample sequenced in a study of blood T cells in healthy people across ages (dated by TCRdb to the mid-2010s). Libraries came from 5' RACE. Sequencing relied on an Illumina HiSeq 2500. A second PCR of about 7 to 12 cycles was performed with a sample-barcoded 5' primer and a J-beta primer mix. Using fastp at Q25 and MiXCR, TCRdb reprocessed the public reads and kept productive beta chains. Rows merge per CDR3 protein into single entries with the most common DNA and genes. This sample comprises some 1.5 million distinct CDR3 sequences, under 55% of them detected only once. In total, the top ten clones hold more than 4% of the sample. The sample taken for sequencing was blood. These receptors were collected from a woman between 18 and 30 years old in good health.

The V gene is TRBV29-1, the J gene TRBJ1-2; D ambiguous. From germline, CDR1 is SQVTM and CDR2 ANQGSEA. The CDR3 totals 14 residues. Trimming shortened V by 4 bases and J by 2 bases, and 14 bases separated the two germline ends. The CDR3 bases are TGCAGCGTTGCCCCCTTGGACTCAAACTATGGCTACACCTTC. Translating gives CSVAPLDSNYGYTF.

The chain is built from TRBV5-1 and TRBJ1-1; no clear D. Trimming removed 0 bases at V and 7 bases at J, with 7 bases between. CDR3 length: 12 residues. Germline V CDR1 and CDR2: SGHRS, YFSETQ. CDR3 sequence (DNA): TGCGCCAGCAGCTTGGGACTTCGTGAAGCTTTCTTT. Protein product: CASSLGLREAFF.

The rearrangement links TRBV16 to TRBJ2-7; D gene unclear. The germline gives CDR1 KGHSY, CDR2 FQNENV. V gave up 4 bases and J gave up 6 bases, with 13 bases separating them. The CDR3 consists of 13 residues. CDR3: CASSLSRAREQYF. Written as DNA, the CDR3 is TGTGCCAGCAGCCTCTCTAGGGCACGCGAGCAGTACTTC.

Of note for this clonotype: A much larger clone sits a single nucleotide away, making a read error possible. V is TRBV4-2 and J is TRBJ2-5; 7 bases agree with TRBD2. The ends lost 1 base at V and 11 bases at J; junction bases unmatched: 16. The CDR3 length is 16 residues. Germline V gene lookup returns CDR1 LGHNA and CDR2 YNFKEQ. CDR3 residues: CASSQGFAGEYNEQYF. The CDR3, as DNA: TGTGCCAGCAGCCAAGGCTTCGCGGGAGAGTACAATGAGCAGTACTTC.

The sample holds a few counts of this clonotype. The V gene is TRBV7-9, the J gene TRBJ1-1, with unresolved D. Germline CDR1 is SEHNR and CDR2 is FQNEAQ (reference sequence). The germline V and J ends were trimmed by 5 bases and 3 bases, with 7 bases remaining between them. The CDR3 sequence is 12 residues long. The DNA of the CDR3 is TGTGCCAGCAGCAGTCGGGACACTGAAGCTTTCTTT. This translates into CASSSRDTEAFF.

Comment on this clonotype: Its ends do not fully match the called genes, so a read error is possible. The DNA for the CDR3 is TGTGCCAGCAGCTTAGGCGGAACGGGTGCCTACAATGGGCAGTTCTTC. This gives the protein CASSLGGTGAYNGQFF. The chain has TRBV7-9 and TRBJ2-1; D unclear. CDR3 length equals 16 residues. Germline CDR1 and CDR2: SEHNR and FQNEAQ (reference sequence).

Remarks on this clonotype: The final CDR3 position lacks the conserved phenylalanine or tryptophan, pointing to a likely read error. Here the CDR3 reads CSASGLEKSSYNEQFL. CDR3 coding DNA: TGCAGTGCTAGCGGTCTAGAAAAAAGCTCCTACAATGAGCAGTTCCTC. The chain employs TRBV20-1 and TRBJ2-1; no clear D gene. CDR3 size: 16 residues. Trimming stripped 3 bases from V and 0 bases from J, with 15 bases between. The germline V gene has CDR1 DFQATT and CDR2 SNEGSKA (reference sequence).

V is TRBV9 and J is TRBJ2-1, with 10 bases that match TRBD2. The J call could be wrong; TRBJ2-7 is a better fit for the DNA end. The CDR3 length is 15 residues. The germline CDR1 and CDR2 sequences are SGDLS and YYNGEE. As DNA, the CDR3 is TGTGCCAGCAGCGTAAACGTAGCGGGGGGCAATGAGCAGTACTTC. It translates to CASSVNVAGGNEQYF.

Notes on this clonotype: One junction end disagrees with the germline gene, perhaps due to a read error. The rearrangement joins TRBV7-2 to TRBJ2-3, with 11 bases matching TRBD2. Per the germline V gene, CDR1 is SGHTA and CDR2 is FQGNSA. This CDR3 has 14 residues. As DNA, the CDR3 is TGTGCCAGCAGAACTAGCGGGAGTGTAGATACGCAGTGTTTT. Translation gives CASRTSGSVDTQCF.

This clonotype was counted only a few times. The chain couples TRBV6-2 or TRBV6-3 to TRBJ2-5; 10 bases line up with TRBD2. CDR1 is MNHEY, CDR2 SVGEGT, per germline. V shed 2 bases, J shed 4 bases, and the junction held 4 bases outside the gene matches. This CDR3 has 15 residues. Here the CDR3 DNA reads TGTGCCAGCAGTTACCCTCGGACTAGCGGAGAGACCCAGTACTTC. Protein product: CASSYPRTSGETQYF.

This clonotype has more than one count but fewer than ten. The rearrangement links TRBV27 to TRBJ2-7; D possibly corresponds to TRBD1 (7 bases). V lost 1 base and J 4 bases, leaving 11 bases between the germline ends. Per the germline V gene, CDR1 is MNHEY and CDR2 is SMNVEV (reference sequence). The CDR3 has 14 amino acids. Written as DNA, the CDR3 is TGTGCCAGCAGTTTATGGAGGGGGCCTTACGAGCAGTACTTC. Protein: CASSLWRGPYEQYF.

This clonotype appeared a single time. The V gene is TRBV20-1, the J gene TRBJ2-5; D remains unclear. From germline, CDR1 is DFQATT and CDR2 SNEGSKA (reference sequence). The CDR3 totals 16 residues. The V end lost 1 base, the J end lost 4 bases, and 19 bases lay between the germline ends. CDR3 protein: CSARVPLDPVGETQYF. The DNA of the CDR3 is TGCAGTGCTAGAGTTCCCTTAGATCCGGTGGGAGAGACCCAGTACTTC.

This chain uses TRBV7-9 with TRBJ1-1; no clear D gene. Germline CDR1 and CDR2: SEHNR and FQNEAQ (reference sequence). The CDR3 runs 16 residues. Trimming cost V 4 bases and J 4 bases, with 19 bases left between them. The CDR3 DNA reads TGTGCCAGCAGCTCCCATTCCTCTGGTAGGATCACTGAAGCTTTCTTT. It yields the protein CASSSHSSGRITEAFF. Looking up the rest from reference TRBV7-9 and TRBJ1-1 gives the full variable domain: DTGVSQNPRHKITKRGQNVTFRCDPISEHNRLYWYRQTLGQGPEFLTYFQNEAQLEKSRLLSDRFSAERPKGSFSTLEIQRTEQGDSAMYLCASSSHSSGRITEAFFGQGTRLTVV.

The chain has TRBV2 and TRBJ1-1, with D possibly being TRBD1 (5 bases). The germline V gene encodes CDR1 SNHLY and CDR2 FYNNEI. This CDR3 spans 13 amino acids. Trimming took off 7 bases at V and 3 bases at J, with 12 bases between the two ends. CDR3 residues: CASTTFRDTEAFF. DNA for the CDR3: TGTGCCAGCACCACCTTCAGGGACACTGAAGCTTTCTTT. Looking up the rest from reference TRBV2 and TRBJ1-1 gives the full variable domain: EPEVTQTPSHQVTQMGQEVILRCVPISNHLYFYWYRQILGQKVEFLVSFYNNEISEKSEIFDDQFSVERPDGSNFTLKIRSTKLEDSAMYFCASTTFRDTEAFFGQGTRLTVV.

This clonotype was recorded many times. The chain links TRBV20-1 to TRBJ2-1; maybe TRBD2 (6 bases). TRBJ2-7 explains the end of the DNA better; the J call may be wrong. This CDR3 comprises 14 residues. The V gene's germline CDR1 is DFQATT and CDR2 SNEGSKA (reference sequence). The CDR3 coding sequence is TGCAGTGCTAGTGGAGGGAGCTCCTACAATGAGCAGTACTTC. It codes for CSASGGSSYNEQYF.

This clonotype was detected ten times or more. The V call is TRBV20-1, the J call TRBJ2-1, with a weak D call TRBD2 (6 bases). This CDR3 contains 15 residues. Looked up from germline, CDR1 is DFQATT and CDR2 is SNEGSKA (reference sequence). Deletions cut 5 bases from V and 9 bases from J, with 23 bases between. Written as DNA, the CDR3 is TGCAGTGCTCGCCCGGGACTTAGTACTTCGGGTGAGCAGTTCTTC. This sequence encodes CSARPGLSTSGEQFF.

This clonotype was detected only a few times. The CDR3 loop is CASVTGSNQPQHF. As DNA, the CDR3 is TGTGCCTCTGTCACGGGTAGCAATCAGCCCCAGCATTTT. V gene TRBV6-5 combines with J gene TRBJ1-5; D gene unclear. Germline loops: CDR1 MNHEY, CDR2 SVGAGI. The CDR3 is made up of 13 amino acids. V lost 11 bases and J lost 0, with 11 bases in between.

The J gene is TRBJ1-1, the V gene TRBV12-3 or TRBV12-4; maybe TRBD1 (6 bases). This CDR3 comprises 13 residues. Trimming took off 10 bases at V and 4 bases at J, with 16 bases between the two ends. CDR3 bases: TGTGCCACACACAGGGAGCCGCTCACTGAAGCTTTCTTT. This translates into CATHREPLTEAFF.

The V and J genes are TRBV5-1 and TRBJ1-4; unclear D gene. The length of the CDR3 is 13 residues. In germline, CDR1 is SGHRS, CDR2 YFSETQ. The V and J ends lost 2 bases and 8 bases respectively, with 10 bases between them. The CDR3 sequence: CASSFNAEEKLFF. CDR3 DNA sequence: TGCGCCAGCAGCTTTAATGCGGAGGAAAAACTGTTTTTT.

The gene calls are TRBV7-9 and TRBJ2-3, with a tentative D call TRBD2 (5 bases). Germline values: CDR1 SEHNR, CDR2 FQNEAQ (reference sequence). The V gene lost 5 bases and the J gene lost 2 bases, with 17 bases spanning the gap. The CDR3 extends over 16 amino acids. CDR3 sequence: CASSHVGAPDTDTQYF. The CDR3 region has the DNA TGTGCCAGCAGCCACGTGGGAGCGCCAGACACAGATACGCAGTATTTT. Drawing the rest from reference TRBV7-9 and TRBJ2-3, the complete variable domain is DTGVSQNPRHKITKRGQNVTFRCDPISEHNRLYWYRQTLGQGPEFLTYFQNEAQLEKSRLLSDRFSAERPKGSFSTLEIQRTEQGDSAMYLCASSHVGAPDTDTQYFGPGTRLTVL.

The chain is built from TRBV5-6 and TRBJ2-7; D gene unclear. Germline lookup yields CDR1 SGHDT and CDR2 YYEEEE. V was cut by 3 bases and J by 0 bases, with 10 bases left in between. The CDR3 length is 14 residues. CDR3 in amino acids: CASSSQILSYEQYF. The DNA for the CDR3 is TGTGCCAGCAGCTCCCAGATACTCTCCTACGAGCAGTACTTC.

This clonotype has only a few counts. CDR3 residues: CASSPLRGGSTDTQYF. CDR3 DNA sequence: TGTGCCAGCAGCCCCTTACGGGGGGGAAGTACAGATACGCAGTATTTT. This chain joins TRBV7-9 and TRBJ2-3, with 8 bases lining up with TRBD2. This CDR3 has 16 residues. Trimming at V came to 5 bases and at J to 3 bases, leaving 10 bases not matched to a gene. Germline CDR1 SEHNR, CDR2 FQNEAQ (reference sequence).

The chain has TRBV9 and TRBJ1-2, with a tentative D call TRBD1 (5 bases). This CDR3 comprises 13 residues. V lost 3 bases to trimming and J lost 8 bases, with 14 bases between them. The V gene's germline CDR1 is SGDLS and CDR2 YYNGEE. The CDR3 DNA reads TGTGCCAGCAGCGGTGAAGGGGTAGGAGGCTACACCTTC. It yields the protein CASSGEGVGGYTF.

This clonotype was observed many times. This chain uses TRBV10-3 with TRBJ2-1, with 8 bases aligning to TRBD2. With 4 bases clipped from V and 5 bases from J, the junction kept 4 bases outside the gene matches. This CDR3 contains 14 residues. Germline values: CDR1 ENHRY, CDR2 SYGVKD. The CDR3 nucleotides are TGTGCCATCAGTGTGCGGGGGGACCACAATGAGCAGTTCTTC. Translation: CAISVRGDHNEQFF.

This chain links TRBV21-1 with TRBJ1-1; the D segment call TRBD1 is taken from the table without a DNA check. TRBV21-1 is labeled a pseudogene. The CDR3 consists of 13 residues. The CDR3 sequence: CASSKKDRDEAFF. Here the CDR3 DNA reads TGTGCCAGCAGCAAAAAGGACAGAGATGAAGCTTTCTTT.

As DNA, the CDR3 is TGCGCCAGCAGCTTGGCACGAATAGCGGGAGCAGGAACAGATACGCAGTATTTT. Protein product: CASSLARIAGAGTDTQYF. The chain is built from TRBV5-1 and TRBJ2-3; TRBD2 agrees at 9 bases. J gave up 3 bases and V 0 bases, and 11 bases lay outside the gene matches. Per germline, CDR1 SGHRS and CDR2 YFSETQ. The CDR3 spans 18 residues.

This clonotype was picked up a small number of times. The chain uses TRBV5-1 and TRBJ1-2; no reliable D call. There are 13 residues in the CDR3. V was pared by 0 bases and J by 4 bases, with 7 bases between. The germline V gene has CDR1 SGHRS and CDR2 YFSETQ. CDR3 sequence: CASSLEAPYGYTF. Here the CDR3 DNA reads TGCGCCAGCAGCTTGGAGGCTCCCTATGGCTACACCTTC. Full variable domain (outside the CDR3, taken from reference TRBV5-1 and TRBJ1-2): KAGVTQTPRYLIKTRGQQVTLSCSPISGHRSVSWYQQTPGQGLQFLFEYFSETQRNKGNFPGRFSGRQFSNSRSEMNVSTLELGDSALYLCASSLEAPYGYTFGSGTRLTVV.

This clonotype came up many times. V usage is TRBV12-3 or TRBV12-4 and J usage is TRBJ1-5; D is possibly TRBD1 (5 bases). Trimming removed 6 bases at V and 5 bases at J, with 14 bases between. CDR3 length equals 14 residues. DNA of the CDR3: TGTGCCAGCAGCCCTGAGACAGCCTATCAGCCCCAGCATTTT. This encodes CASSPETAYQPQHF.

The chain recombines TRBV20-1 with TRBJ1-5; D not resolved. The CDR3 is 14 amino acids. V dropped 3 bases and J dropped 5 bases, with 14 bases sitting between them. From germline, CDR1 is DFQATT and CDR2 SNEGSKA (reference sequence). CDR3 in amino acids: CSARTLSGDQPQHF. CDR3 sequence (DNA): TGCAGTGCTAGGACCCTCTCGGGCGATCAGCCCCAGCATTTT.

In this sample, this clonotype turned up a few times. The rearrangement uses TRBV29-1 and TRBJ2-7, with D possibly being TRBD1 (5 bases). The CDR3 sequence is 13 residues long. The V end lost 7 bases, the J end lost 0 bases, and 13 bases lay between the germline ends. Germline V lookup: CDR1 SQVTM, CDR2 ANQGSEA. For the CDR3, the DNA is TGCAGCGCCGAAGACAGCTACTCCTACGAGCAGTACTTC. This codes for CSAEDSYSYEQYF.